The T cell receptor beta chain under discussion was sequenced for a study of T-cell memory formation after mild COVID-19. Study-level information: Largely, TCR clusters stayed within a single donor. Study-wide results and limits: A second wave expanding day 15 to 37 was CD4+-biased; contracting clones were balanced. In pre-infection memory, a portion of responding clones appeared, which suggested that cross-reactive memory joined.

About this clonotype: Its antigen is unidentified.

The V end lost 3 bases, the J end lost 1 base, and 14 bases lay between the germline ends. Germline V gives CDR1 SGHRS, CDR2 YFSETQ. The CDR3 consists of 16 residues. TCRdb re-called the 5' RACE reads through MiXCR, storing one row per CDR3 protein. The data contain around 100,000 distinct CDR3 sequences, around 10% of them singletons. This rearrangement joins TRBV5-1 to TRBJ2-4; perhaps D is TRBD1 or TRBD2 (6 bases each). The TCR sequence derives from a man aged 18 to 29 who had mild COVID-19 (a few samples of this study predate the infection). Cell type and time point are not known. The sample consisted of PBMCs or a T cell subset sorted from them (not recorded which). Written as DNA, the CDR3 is TGCGCCAGCAGCTCCCGAGGGGGGATCGCCAAAAACATTCAGTACTTC. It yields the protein CASSSRGGIAKNIQYF.